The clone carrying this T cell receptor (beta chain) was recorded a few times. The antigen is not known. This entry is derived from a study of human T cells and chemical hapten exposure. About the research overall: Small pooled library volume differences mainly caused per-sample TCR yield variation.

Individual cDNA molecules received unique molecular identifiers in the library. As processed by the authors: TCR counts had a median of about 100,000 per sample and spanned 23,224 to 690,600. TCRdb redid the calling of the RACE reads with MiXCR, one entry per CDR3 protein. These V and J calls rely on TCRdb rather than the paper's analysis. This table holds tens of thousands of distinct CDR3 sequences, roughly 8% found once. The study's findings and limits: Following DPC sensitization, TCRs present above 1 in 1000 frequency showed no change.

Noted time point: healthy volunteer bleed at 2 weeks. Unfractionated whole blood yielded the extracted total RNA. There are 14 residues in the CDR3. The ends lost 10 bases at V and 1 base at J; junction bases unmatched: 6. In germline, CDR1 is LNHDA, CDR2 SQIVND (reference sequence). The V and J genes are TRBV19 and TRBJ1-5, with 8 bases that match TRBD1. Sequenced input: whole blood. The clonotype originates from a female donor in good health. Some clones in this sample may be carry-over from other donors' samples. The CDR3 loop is CANLDRGSNQPQHF. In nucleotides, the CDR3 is TGTGCCAACCTCGACAGGGGAAGCAATCAGCCCCAGCATTTT.